These T cell receptor beta chains were read from a single sample in a study of blood T cells in healthy people across ages. TCRdb passed the 5' RACE reads through MiXCR, listing each CDR3 protein once. The repertoire includes about 1,500,000 distinct CDR3 sequences, 35% to 45% of them detected once, and roughly 7.9% sits in the top ten. What was sequenced was blood. These receptors were obtained from a woman under 30 in good health. The CDR3 runs from the conserved cysteine through the conserved F or W. D genes are given only for firm matches. Size is omitted from some rows. Given values are once, few, many or a class for expanded clones.

>NA|NA|TRBV27|TRBJ2-7
CASSSQETNYEQYF
TGTGCCAGCAGTTCCCAGGAAACCAACTACGAGCAGTACTTC
>NA|NA|TRBV7-8|TRBJ1-1
CASSLGSLDSNTEAFF
TGTGCCAGCAGCTTAGGTTCGCTGGACTCGAACACTGAAGCTTTCTTT
>NA|NA|TRBV12-3/TRBV12-4|TRBJ2-7
CASSLERAYGYEQYF
TGTGCCAGCAGTTTGGAGCGCGCATACGGCTACGAGCAGTACTTC
>few|TRBD1|TRBV7-9|TRBJ1-2
CASSFITTGDYGYTF
TGTGCCAGCAGCTTCATCACGACAGGGGACTATGGCTACACCTTC
>few|TRBD1|TRBV3-1|TRBJ2-7
CASSPRGQTYEQYF
TGTGCCAGCAGCCCCCGGGGACAGACCTACGAGCAGTACTTC
>NA|TRBD2|TRBV5-1|TRBJ2-7
CASSLPLAGGLNEQYF
TGCGCCAGCAGCTTGCCCCTGGCGGGGGGGTTAAACGAGCAGTACTTC
>NA|TRBD2|TRBV20-1|TRBJ2-5
CSAPLPPGGETQYF
TGCAGTGCTCCCTTACCCCCGGGAGGGGAGACCCAGTACTTC
>NA|NA|TRBV2|TRBJ2-7
CANSEGGGEQYF
TGTGCCAACAGTGAAGGGGGAGGCGAGCAGTACTTC
>few|NA|TRBV4-2|TRBJ2-7
CASSQDSDGPGGAYEQYF
TGTGCCAGCAGCCAAGATTCGGACGGTCCCGGGGGTGCCTACGAGCAGTACTTC
>NA|TRBD2|TRBV4-2|TRBJ2-1
CASSQDPGTSGLYEQFF
TGTGCCAGCAGCCAGGACCCCGGGACTAGCGGCCTCTATGAGCAGTTCTTC
>NA|NA|TRBV2|TRBJ1-2
CASIRTPNYGYTF
TGTGCCAGCATCCGGACTCCAAACTATGGCTACACCTTC
>NA|NA|TRBV7-9|TRBJ2-1
CASSSASGTVSSYNEQFF
TGTGCCAGCAGCTCGGCATCCGGGACGGTGAGCTCCTACAATGAGCAGTTCTTC
>once|NA|TRBV6-1|TRBJ2-7
CASSEATDGEQYF
TGTGCCAGCAGTGAAGCGACCGACGGAGAGCAGTACTTC
>few|TRBD1|TRBV19|TRBJ2-7
CASSITGTGGPEQYF
TGTGCCAGTAGTATAACCGGGACAGGGGGGCCCGAGCAGTACTTC